This record covers a single TCR beta chain. Its target is not known. Only in-frame clones appear in the TCRdb table, and some are missing; sequencing was by immunoSEQ multiplex PCR. In the table there are 260,000 or so clones, 90% of which are singletons. The entry originates in a study of cytomegalovirus exposure and HLA in healthy donors. On the study more broadly: The roughly 670 first-cohort repertoires shared a platform with the 100 to 150 validation repertoires, as reported in a later analysis. Study-wide results and caveats: A few of the chains that were CMV-associated were confirmed in vitro to be specific for CMV antigens. According to a subsequent analysis, TCR clusters identified in the first cohort showed a tendency to co-occur across the approximately 120 validation repertoires. Researchers catalogued about 150 TCR beta chains as cytomegalovirus-associated.

The CDR3 consists of 12 residues. Germline CDR1 and CDR2: MDHEN and SYDVKM. Trimming took off 10 bases at V and 4 bases at J, with 10 bases between the two ends. Sequenced input: PBMCs. The source is a woman aged 30 to 39 in good health and CMV-seronegative. The rearrangement links TRBV28 to TRBJ2-2; D not resolved. Written as DNA, the CDR3 is TGTGCCACCCCCACCCGCACCGGGGAGCTGTTTTTT. Residues: CATPTRTGELFF.